This T cell receptor beta chain appears in the sequencing data of a study of blood T cell repertoires in COVID-19. Study at large: Sources were T cells, B-cell-depleted T cells, or PBMCs; the material itself was cDNA or gDNA.

The repertoire was sequenced with immunoSEQ multiplex PCR; TCRdb's copy has only in-frame clones and lacks some. The sample consists of under 250,000 clones, approximately 81% of them appearing once. This CDR3 comprises 14 residues. Germline V gene data show CDR1 as MDHEN and CDR2 as SYDVKM. The ends were cut back, 3 bases at V and 0 bases at J, with 9 bases in the middle. The V call is TRBV28, the J call TRBJ2-7; D unresolved. The receptor's source is a woman aged 50 to 60 with acute COVID-19. Sequenced input: PBMCs or T cells enriched from blood (not recorded which). CDR3 sequence reads: CASSFFGGSYEQYF. CDR3 nucleotides: TGTGCCAGCAGTTTTTTCGGTGGCTCCTACGAGCAGTACTTC.